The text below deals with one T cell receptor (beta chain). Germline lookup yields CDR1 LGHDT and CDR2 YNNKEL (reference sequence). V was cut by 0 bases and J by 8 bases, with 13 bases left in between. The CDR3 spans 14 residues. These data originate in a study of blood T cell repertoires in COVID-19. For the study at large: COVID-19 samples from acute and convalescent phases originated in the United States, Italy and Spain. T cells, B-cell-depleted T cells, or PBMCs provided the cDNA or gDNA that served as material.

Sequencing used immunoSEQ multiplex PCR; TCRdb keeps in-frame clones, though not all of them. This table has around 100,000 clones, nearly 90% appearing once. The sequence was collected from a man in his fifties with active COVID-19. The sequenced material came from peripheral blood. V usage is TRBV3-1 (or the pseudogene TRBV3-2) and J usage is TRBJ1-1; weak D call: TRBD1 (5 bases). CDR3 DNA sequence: TGTGCCAGCAGCCAAGAGATAAGTGACAGCGAAGCTTTCTTT. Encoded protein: CASSQEISDSEAFF.